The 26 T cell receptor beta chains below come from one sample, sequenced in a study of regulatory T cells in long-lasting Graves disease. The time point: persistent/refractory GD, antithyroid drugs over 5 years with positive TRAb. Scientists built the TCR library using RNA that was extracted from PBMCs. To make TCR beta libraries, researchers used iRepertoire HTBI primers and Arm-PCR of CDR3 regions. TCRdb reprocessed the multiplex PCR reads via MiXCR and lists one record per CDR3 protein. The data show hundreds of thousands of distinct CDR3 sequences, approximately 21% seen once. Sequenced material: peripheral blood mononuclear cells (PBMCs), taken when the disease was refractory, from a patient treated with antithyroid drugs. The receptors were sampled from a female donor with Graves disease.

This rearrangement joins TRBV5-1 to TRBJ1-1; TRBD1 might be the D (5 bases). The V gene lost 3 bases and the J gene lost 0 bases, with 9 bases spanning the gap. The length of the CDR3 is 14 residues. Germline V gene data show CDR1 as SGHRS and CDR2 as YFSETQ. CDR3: CASSSGHMNTEAFF. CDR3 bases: TGCGCCAGCAGCTCCGGACACATGAACACTGAAGCTTTCTTT.

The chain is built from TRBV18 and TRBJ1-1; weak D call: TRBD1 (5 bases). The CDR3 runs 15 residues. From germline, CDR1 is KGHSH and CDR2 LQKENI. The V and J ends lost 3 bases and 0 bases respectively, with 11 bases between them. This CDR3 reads CASSPGHIMNTEAFF. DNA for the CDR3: TGTGCCAGCTCACCGGGGCATATTATGAACACTGAAGCTTTCTTT. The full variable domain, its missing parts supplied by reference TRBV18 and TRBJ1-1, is NAGVMQNPRHLVRRRGQEARLRCSPMKGHSHVYWYRQLPEEGLKFMVYLQKENIIDESGMPKERFSAEFPKEGPSILRIQQVVRGDSAAYFCASSPGHIMNTEAFFGQGTRLTVV.

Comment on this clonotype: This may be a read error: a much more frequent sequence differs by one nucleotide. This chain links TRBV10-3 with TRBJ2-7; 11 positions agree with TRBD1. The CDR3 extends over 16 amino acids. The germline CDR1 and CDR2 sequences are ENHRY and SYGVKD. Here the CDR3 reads CAISGGQGASSYGQYF. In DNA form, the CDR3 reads TGTGCCATCAGTGGTGGACAGGGGGCATCCTCCTACGGGCAGTACTTC.

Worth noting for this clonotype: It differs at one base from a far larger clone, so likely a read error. In DNA, the CDR3 is TGCAGTGCCGACGGGACTAGCGGGGCATCCTACGAGCAGTACTTC. It specifies CSADGTSGASYEQYF. The V and J genes are TRBV20-1 and TRBJ2-5; 13 nucleotides match TRBD2. TRBJ2-7 explains the end of the DNA better; the J call may be wrong. The germline gives CDR1 DFQATT, CDR2 SNEGSKA (reference sequence). CDR3 length: 15 residues.

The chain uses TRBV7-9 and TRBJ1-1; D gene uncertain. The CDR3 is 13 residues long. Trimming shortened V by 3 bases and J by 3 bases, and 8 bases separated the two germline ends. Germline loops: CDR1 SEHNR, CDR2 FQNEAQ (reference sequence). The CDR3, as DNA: TGTGCCAGCAGCTTCTGGGCGGACACTGAAGCTTTCTTT. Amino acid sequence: CASSFWADTEAFF.

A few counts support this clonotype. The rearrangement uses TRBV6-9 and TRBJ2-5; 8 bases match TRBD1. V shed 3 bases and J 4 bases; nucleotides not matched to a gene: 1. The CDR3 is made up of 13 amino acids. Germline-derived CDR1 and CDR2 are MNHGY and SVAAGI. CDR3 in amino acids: CASSYTGGETQYF. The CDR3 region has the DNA TGTGCCAGCAGTTACACAGGGGGAGAGACCCAGTACTTC.

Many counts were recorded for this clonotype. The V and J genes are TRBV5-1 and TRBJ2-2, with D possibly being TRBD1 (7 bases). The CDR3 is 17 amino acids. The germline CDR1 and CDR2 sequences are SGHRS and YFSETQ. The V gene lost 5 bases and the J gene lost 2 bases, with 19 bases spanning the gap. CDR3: CASSPGGGTVNTGELFF. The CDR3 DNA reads TGCGCCAGCAGTCCTGGAGGGGGGACAGTCAACACCGGGGAGCTGTTTTTT.

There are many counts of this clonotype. The CDR3 region has the DNA TGTGCCAGCAGTCCGTACTCTTCCCAGCCCCAGCATTTT. Translation: CASSPYSSQPQHF. This rearrangement joins TRBV27 to TRBJ1-5; D unresolved. Germline V gene sequence: CDR1 MNHEY, CDR2 SMNVEV (reference sequence). The length of the CDR3 is 13 residues. Deletions cut 5 bases from V and 7 bases from J, with 12 bases between.

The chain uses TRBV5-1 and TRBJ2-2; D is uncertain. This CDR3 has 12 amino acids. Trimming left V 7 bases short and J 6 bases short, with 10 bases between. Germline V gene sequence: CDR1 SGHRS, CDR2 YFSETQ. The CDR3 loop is CASFASPGELFF. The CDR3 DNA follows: TGCGCCAGCTTCGCCTCCCCCGGGGAGCTGTTTTTT.

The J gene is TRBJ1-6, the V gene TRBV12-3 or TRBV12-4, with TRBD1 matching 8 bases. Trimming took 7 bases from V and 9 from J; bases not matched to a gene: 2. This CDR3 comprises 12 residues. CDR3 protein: CASKQGGSPLHF. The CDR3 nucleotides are TGTGCCAGCAAACAGGGGGGTTCACCCCTCCACTTT.

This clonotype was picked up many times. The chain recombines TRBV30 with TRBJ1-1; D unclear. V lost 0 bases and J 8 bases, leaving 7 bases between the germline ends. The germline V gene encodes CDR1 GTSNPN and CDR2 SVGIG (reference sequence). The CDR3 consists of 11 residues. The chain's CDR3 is CAWSVGPEAFF. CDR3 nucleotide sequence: TGTGCCTGGAGTGTCGGGCCCGAAGCTTTCTTT.

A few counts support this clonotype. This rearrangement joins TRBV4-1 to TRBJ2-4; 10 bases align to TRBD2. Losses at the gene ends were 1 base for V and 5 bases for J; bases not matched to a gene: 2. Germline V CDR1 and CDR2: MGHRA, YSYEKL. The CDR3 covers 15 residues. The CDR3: CASSQGLAGENIQYF. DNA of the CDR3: TGCGCCAGCAGCCAAGGGCTAGCGGGGGAAAACATTCAGTACTTC.

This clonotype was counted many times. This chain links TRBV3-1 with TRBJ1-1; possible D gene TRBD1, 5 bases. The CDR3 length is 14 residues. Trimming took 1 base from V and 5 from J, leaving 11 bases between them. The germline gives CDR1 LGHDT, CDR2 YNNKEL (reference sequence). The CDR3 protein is CASSQGWGGTEAFF. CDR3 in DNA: TGTGCCAGCAGCCAAGGTTGGGGGGGAACTGAAGCTTTCTTT.

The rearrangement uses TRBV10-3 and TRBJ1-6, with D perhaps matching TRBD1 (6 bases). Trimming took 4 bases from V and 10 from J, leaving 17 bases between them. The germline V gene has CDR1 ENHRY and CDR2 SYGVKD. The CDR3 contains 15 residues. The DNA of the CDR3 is TGTGCCATCAGTGCCGGGGGCCATAATTACTCACCCCTCCACTTT. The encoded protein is CAISAGGHNYSPLHF.

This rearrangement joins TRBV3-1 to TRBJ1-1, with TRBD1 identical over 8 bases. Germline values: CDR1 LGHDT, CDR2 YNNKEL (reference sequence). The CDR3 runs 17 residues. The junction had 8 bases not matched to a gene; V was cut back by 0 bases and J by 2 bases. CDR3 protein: CASSQDISTGANTEAFF. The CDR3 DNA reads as TGTGCCAGCAGCCAAGATATTTCGACAGGGGCTAACACTGAAGCTTTCTTT.

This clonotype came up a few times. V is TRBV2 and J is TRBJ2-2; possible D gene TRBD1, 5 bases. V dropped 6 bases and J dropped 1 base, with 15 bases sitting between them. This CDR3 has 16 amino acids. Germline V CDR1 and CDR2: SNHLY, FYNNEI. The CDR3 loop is CASSFVGAGNTGELFF. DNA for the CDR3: TGTGCCAGCAGCTTTGTTGGGGCAGGGAACACCGGGGAGCTGTTTTTT. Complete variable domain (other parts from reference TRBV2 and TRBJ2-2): EPEVTQTPSHQVTQMGQEVILRCVPISNHLYFYWYRQILGQKVEFLVSFYNNEISEKSEIFDDQFSVERPDGSNFTLKIRSTKLEDSAMYFCASSFVGAGNTGELFFGEGSRLTVL.

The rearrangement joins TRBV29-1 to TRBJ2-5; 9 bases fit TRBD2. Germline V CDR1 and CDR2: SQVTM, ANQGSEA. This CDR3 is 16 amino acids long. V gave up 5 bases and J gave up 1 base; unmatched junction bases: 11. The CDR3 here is CSVRLAVLRGQETQYF. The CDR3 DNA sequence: TGCAGCGTTCGACTAGCGGTCTTAAGGGGCCAAGAGACCCAGTACTTC. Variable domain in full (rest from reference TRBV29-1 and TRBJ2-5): SAVISQKPSRDICQRGTSLTIQCQVDSQVTMMFWYRQQPGQSLTLIATANQGSEATYESGFVIDKFPISRPNLTFSTLTVSNMSPEDSSIYLCSVRLAVLRGQETQYFGPGTRLLVL.

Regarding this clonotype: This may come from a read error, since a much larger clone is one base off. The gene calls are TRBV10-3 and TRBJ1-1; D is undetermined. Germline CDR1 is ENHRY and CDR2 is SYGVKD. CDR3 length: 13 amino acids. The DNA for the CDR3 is TGTACCATCAGTGACGGAGAGAACACTGAAGCTTTCTTT. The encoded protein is CTISDGENTEAFF.

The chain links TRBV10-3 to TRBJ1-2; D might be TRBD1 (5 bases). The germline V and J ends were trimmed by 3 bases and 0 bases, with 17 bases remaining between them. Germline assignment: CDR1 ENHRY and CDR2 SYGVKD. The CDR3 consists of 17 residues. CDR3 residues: CAISDERPRQTNYGYTF. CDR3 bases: TGTGCCATCAGTGATGAACGTCCTAGACAGACTAACTATGGCTACACCTTC.

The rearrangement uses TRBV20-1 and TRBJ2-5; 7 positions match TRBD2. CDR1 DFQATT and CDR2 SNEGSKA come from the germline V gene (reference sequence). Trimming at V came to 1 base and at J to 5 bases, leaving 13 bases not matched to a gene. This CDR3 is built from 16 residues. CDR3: CSARVRGRAPQETQYF. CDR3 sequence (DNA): TGCAGTGCTAGAGTACGTGGGAGGGCCCCCCAGGAGACCCAGTACTTC.

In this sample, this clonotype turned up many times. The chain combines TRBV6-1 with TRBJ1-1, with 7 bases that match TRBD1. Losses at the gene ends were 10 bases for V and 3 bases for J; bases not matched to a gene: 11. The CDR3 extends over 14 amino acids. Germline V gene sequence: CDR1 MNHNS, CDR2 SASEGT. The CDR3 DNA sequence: TGTGCCACCCGTACCGACAGGGAGTACACTGAAGCTTTCTTT. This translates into CATRTDREYTEAFF.

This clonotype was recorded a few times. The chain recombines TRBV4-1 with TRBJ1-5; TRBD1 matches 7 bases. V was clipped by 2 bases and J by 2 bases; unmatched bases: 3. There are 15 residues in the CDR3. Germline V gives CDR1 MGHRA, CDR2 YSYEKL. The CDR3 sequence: CASSQQGGGNQPQHF. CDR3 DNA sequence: TGCGCCAGCAGCCAACAGGGGGGCGGCAATCAGCCCCAGCATTTT.

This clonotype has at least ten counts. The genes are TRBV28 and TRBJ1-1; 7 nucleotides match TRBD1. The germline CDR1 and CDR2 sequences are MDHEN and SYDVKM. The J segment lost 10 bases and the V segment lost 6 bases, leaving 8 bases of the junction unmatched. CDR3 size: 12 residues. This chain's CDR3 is CASSREGQSAFF. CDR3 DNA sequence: TGTGCCAGCAGCCGGGAGGGACAGTCAGCTTTCTTT.

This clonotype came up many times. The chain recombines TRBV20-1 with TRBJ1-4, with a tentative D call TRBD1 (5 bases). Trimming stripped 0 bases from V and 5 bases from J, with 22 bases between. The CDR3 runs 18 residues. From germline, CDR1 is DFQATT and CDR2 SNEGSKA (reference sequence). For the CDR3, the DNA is TGCAGTGCTAGAGATGAAGGGGCTTTTCTCAAACTGAATGAAAAACTGTTTTTT. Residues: CSARDEGAFLKLNEKLFF.

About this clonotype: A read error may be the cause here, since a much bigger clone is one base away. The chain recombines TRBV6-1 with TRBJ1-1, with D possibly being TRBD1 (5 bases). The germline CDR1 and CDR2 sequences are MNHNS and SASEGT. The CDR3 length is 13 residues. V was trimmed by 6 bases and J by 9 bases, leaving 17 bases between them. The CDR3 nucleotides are TGTGCCAGCAGATGGCGGGGAGGGACTAAAGCTTTCTTT. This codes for CASRWRGGTKAFF.

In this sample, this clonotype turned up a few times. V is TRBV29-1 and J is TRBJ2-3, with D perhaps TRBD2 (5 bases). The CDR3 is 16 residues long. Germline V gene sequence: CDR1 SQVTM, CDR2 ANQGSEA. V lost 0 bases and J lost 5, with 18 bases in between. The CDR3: CSVEDRSGQRKDTQYF. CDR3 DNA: TGCAGCGTTGAAGATAGGAGCGGCCAACGGAAAGATACGCAGTATTTT.